These 26 T cell receptor beta chains originate from one sample sequenced in a study of T cell responses to AZD1222 COVID-19 vaccine. TCRdb's table, derived via immunoSEQ multiplex PCR, lists solely in-frame clones and lacks some. Among more than 80,000 clones, about 91% were seen once, and the ten largest hold 10%. Sequenced here: peripheral blood, sampled on day 0 of MenACWY control vaccination. These receptors came from an adult in good health.

The chain combines TRBV5-1 with TRBJ2-5, with TRBD2 matching 15 bases. CDR3 length: 17 residues. Germline CDR1 and CDR2: SGHRS and YFSETQ. The trim removed 7 bases at V and 2 bases at J, leaving 9 bases unmatched. The CDR3 loop reads CASGLGTSGGWQETQYF. The CDR3 nucleotides are TGCGCCAGCGGGCTGGGGACTAGCGGGGGGTGGCAAGAGACCCAGTACTTC.

This chain joins TRBV4-3 and TRBJ1-1, with 8 nucleotides matching TRBD1. Germline loops: CDR1 LGHNA, CDR2 YSLEER. This CDR3 is built from 14 residues. The junction had 1 base not matched to a gene; V was cut back by 0 bases and J by 4 bases. The CDR3 here is CASSQDTGGTEAFF. In DNA form, the CDR3 reads TGCGCCAGCAGCCAAGATACAGGGGGCACTGAAGCTTTCTTT.

This sequence joins TRBV28 and TRBJ2-3; D gene unclear. The CDR3 length is 13 residues. The germline V gene has CDR1 MDHEN and CDR2 SYDVKM. The ends were cut back, 2 bases at V and 5 bases at J, with 8 bases in the middle. The CDR3 nucleotides read TGTGCCAGCAGTTTACAGTTAGTAGATACGCAGTATTTT. Residues: CASSLQLVDTQYF.

DNA for the CDR3: TGTGCCAGCAGTCCCTACTTAGCGAACACCGGGGAGCTGTTTTTT. Its translation is CASSPYLANTGELFF. This chain joins TRBV6-5 and TRBJ2-2; D is unclear. The germline V gene encodes CDR1 MNHEY and CDR2 SVGAGI. This CDR3 region has 15 residues. V was cut by 5 bases and J by 0 bases, with 10 bases left in between.

The V call is TRBV30, the J call TRBJ1-2; D unclear. The CDR3 runs to 13 residues. Per the germline V gene, CDR1 is GTSNPN and CDR2 is SVGIG (reference sequence). The V gene lost 3 bases and the J gene lost 3 bases, with 11 bases spanning the gap. The CDR3 DNA sequence: TGTGCCTGGAGACAGCCGGGTGACTATGGCTACACCTTC. Translating it yields CAWRQPGDYGYTF. The full variable domain, completed using reference TRBV30 and TRBJ1-2, is SQTIHQWPATLVQPVGSPLSLECTVEGTSNPNLYWYRQAAGRGLQLLFYSVGIGQISSEVPQNLSASRPQDRQFILSSKKLLLSDSGFYLCAWRQPGDYGYTFGSGTRLTVV.

This clone was seen only a few times. The rearrangement joins TRBV4-1 to TRBJ2-2; D tentatively reads TRBD1 or TRBD2 (5 bases each). V was clipped by 6 bases and J by 6 bases, with 17 bases between them. Germline assignment: CDR1 MGHRA and CDR2 YSYEKL. CDR3 length equals 15 residues. The CDR3 reads CASSPSGTEAGELFF. The CDR3 coding sequence is TGCGCCAGCAGTCCCTCCGGGACGGAAGCCGGGGAGCTGTTTTTT.

The rearrangement links TRBV30 to TRBJ1-6, with D possibly matching TRBD1 (6 bases). This CDR3 comprises 13 residues. The germline V and J ends were trimmed by 5 bases and 8 bases, with 13 bases remaining between them. Germline V gives CDR1 GTSNPN, CDR2 SVGIG (reference sequence). CDR3 amino acids: CAWSTGGDSPLHF. DNA for the CDR3: TGTGCCTGGTCGACAGGTGGGGATTCACCCCTCCACTTT.

The CDR3, as DNA: TGTGCCATCAGAGGGACAGGGGAGGAGTATGGCTACACCTTC. Amino acids: CAIRGTGEEYGYTF. The rearrangement joins TRBV10-3 to TRBJ1-2; TRBD1 aligns across 10 bases. The length of the CDR3 is 14 residues. Losses at the gene ends were 6 bases for V and 5 bases for J; bases not matched to a gene: 6. Germline CDR1 and CDR2: ENHRY and SYGVKD.

The chain couples TRBV5-4 to TRBJ1-4; 7 bases match TRBD1. Germline V gene sequence: CDR1 SGHNT, CDR2 YYREEE (reference sequence). The V segment lost 3 bases and the J segment 8 bases; nucleotides outside the gene matches: 13. The CDR3 extends over 16 amino acids. CDR3 residues: CASSSGGGQDMEKLFF. The CDR3 nucleotides read TGTGCCAGCAGCTCCGGGGGCGGACAGGATATGGAAAAACTGTTTTTT.

This rearrangement joins TRBV3-1 (or the pseudogene TRBV3-2) to TRBJ1-1; D may be TRBD1 (5 bases). The V gene's germline CDR1 is LGHDT and CDR2 YNNKEL (reference sequence). V lost 1 base, J lost 4 bases, and 10 bases lay in between. This CDR3 spans 14 amino acids. The CDR3 spells CASSQGRGATEAFF. The CDR3 bases are TGTGCCAGCAGCCAAGGCCGCGGGGCCACTGAAGCTTTCTTT.

V and J are TRBV7-2 and TRBJ2-7; D possibly matches TRBD1 or TRBD2 (5 bases each). V dropped 6 bases and J dropped 0 bases, with 12 bases sitting between them. Germline CDR1 reads SGHTA; CDR2 reads FQGNSA. The CDR3 totals 14 residues. As DNA, the CDR3 is TGTGCCAGCAGTCCTCGGGACCGCTCCTACGAGCAGTACTTC. This codes for CASSPRDRSYEQYF.

The chain recombines TRBV28 with TRBJ1-2, with no clear D. Trimming cost V 6 bases and J 4 bases, with 12 bases left between them. The germline CDR1 and CDR2 sequences are MDHEN and SYDVKM. The CDR3 is made up of 13 amino acids. CDR3 DNA: TGTGCCAGCAGGGGAAGAAGGACCTATGGCTACACCTTC. It translates to CASRGRRTYGYTF.

The V call is TRBV6-5, the J call TRBJ2-1; TRBD2 aligns across 8 bases. This CDR3 is built from 15 residues. The ends lost 7 bases at V and 4 bases at J; junction bases unmatched: 9. Germline V gives CDR1 MNHEY, CDR2 SVGAGI. The CDR3 coding sequence is TGTGCCAGCATGGTGAGCGGGGGACCGTACAATGAGCAGTTCTTC. Its protein is CASMVSGGPYNEQFF.

This clone has only a few counts. The chain employs TRBV2 and TRBJ1-5, with D possibly matching TRBD1 (5 bases). Per germline, CDR1 SNHLY and CDR2 FYNNEI. V lost 3 bases and J 11 bases, leaving 23 bases between the germline ends. CDR3 size: 16 residues. The CDR3 DNA reads as TGTGCCAGCAGTGATAGCATGAGACAGATAATTACGGCCCAGCATTTT. Its translation: CASSDSMRQIITAQHF.

J is TRBJ2-5 and V is TRBV2; 11 nucleotides match TRBD2. The germline V gene has CDR1 SNHLY and CDR2 FYNNEI. V shed 4 bases and J 6 bases; nucleotides not matched to a gene: 22. The CDR3 consists of 20 residues. The CDR3 is CASSGPLGGSGGAKLKTQYF. CDR3 nucleotide sequence: TGTGCCAGCAGTGGACCCCTGGGTGGTAGCGGGGGGGCAAAGTTAAAGACCCAGTACTTC.

This chain joins TRBV19 and TRBJ2-4, with D tentatively TRBD2 (7 bases). The CDR3 spans 16 residues. V lost 5 bases and J 3 bases, leaving 17 bases between the germline ends. Germline assignment: CDR1 LNHDA and CDR2 SQIVND (reference sequence). The CDR3 sequence: CASSPVGGGSKNIQYF. For the CDR3, the DNA is TGTGCCAGTAGTCCCGTGGGAGGGGGTAGCAAAAACATTCAGTACTTC.

The chain carries TRBV7-2 and TRBJ1-3; D unclear. V was trimmed by 5 bases and J by 4 bases, leaving 18 bases between them. Looked up from germline, CDR1 is SGHTA and CDR2 is FQGNSA. The CDR3 sequence is 16 residues long. The CDR3 loop reads CASSPRFVKAGNTIYF. The CDR3 DNA reads TGTGCCAGCAGCCCCCGGTTTGTCAAGGCCGGAAACACCATATATTTT.

This rearrangement joins TRBV5-4 to TRBJ1-5; TRBD1 matches 8 bases. V dropped 4 bases and J dropped 6; count of bases not matched to a gene: 9. CDR1 and CDR2 from the germline V gene are SGHNT and YYREEE (reference sequence). The CDR3 has 15 residues. CDR3 sequence (DNA): TGTGCCAGCAGCGTCGGGACAGGTCAAGGTCAGCCCCAGCATTTT. Translated, it gives CASSVGTGQGQPQHF. Filled out from reference TRBV5-4 and TRBJ1-5, the complete variable domain reads ETGVTQSPTHLIKTRGQQVTLRCSSQSGHNTVSWYQQALGQGPQFIFQYYREEENGRGNFPPRFSGLQFPNYSSELNVNALELDDSALYLCASSVGTGQGQPQHFGDGTRLSIL.

The chain employs TRBV5-1 and TRBJ1-2; tentatively, D is TRBD1 (6 bases). The CDR3 is 18 residues long. Germline V gene lookup returns CDR1 SGHRS and CDR2 YFSETQ. V dropped 3 bases and J dropped 5 bases, with 26 bases sitting between them. CDR3: CASSYPEFDRNAGYGYTF. CDR3 DNA: TGCGCCAGCAGCTACCCAGAGTTCGACAGGAACGCCGGGTATGGCTACACCTTC.

The chain links TRBV6-2 or TRBV6-3 to TRBJ1-5; 7 bases line up with TRBD1. This CDR3 region has 15 residues. Germline CDR1 reads MNHEY; CDR2 reads SVGEGT. Trimming removed 5 bases from V and 2 bases from J; junction bases left unmatched: 6. For the CDR3, the DNA is TGTGCCAGCAGTACCAGGGGGACGGGCAATCAGCCCCAGCATTTT. It is translated as CASSTRGTGNQPQHF.

V and J are TRBV7-2 and TRBJ1-5; D call uncertain. The V gene's germline CDR1 is SGHTA and CDR2 FQGNSA. V was trimmed by 4 bases and J by 1 base, leaving 14 bases between them. This CDR3 has 16 amino acids. The CDR3 DNA reads as TGTGCCAGCAGCTCCACCCAGGAGGGAAGCAATCAGCCCCAGCATTTT. Its protein is CASSSTQEGSNQPQHF.

V gene TRBV14 combines with J gene TRBJ2-7, with TRBD2 as a possible D gene (6 bases). Germline CDR1 and CDR2: SGHDN and FVKESK. This CDR3 comprises 17 residues. V was cut by 4 bases and J by 0 bases, with 19 bases left in between. CDR3 residues: CASSPAYGRPLSYEQYF. The CDR3 DNA follows: TGTGCCAGCAGCCCAGCTTATGGGAGGCCGCTCTCCTACGAGCAGTACTTC.

The chain uses TRBV6-5 and TRBJ1-3; TRBD1 might be the D (5 bases). This CDR3 is 13 amino acids long. V was clipped by 6 bases and J by 3 bases, with 9 bases between them. Germline values: CDR1 MNHEY, CDR2 SVGAGI. CDR3 nucleotides: TGTGCCAGCAGGAGGGGAGGTGGAAACACCATATATTTT. Its protein product is CASRRGGGNTIYF.

V gene TRBV9 combines with J gene TRBJ2-3; a possible D gene is TRBD1 (5 bases). This CDR3 has 15 amino acids. Germline CDR1 reads SGDLS; CDR2 reads YYNGEE. The ends were cut back, 0 bases at V and 5 bases at J, with 13 bases in the middle. CDR3 sequence reads: CASSVGTLREDTQYF. The CDR3 DNA reads as TGTGCCAGCAGCGTAGGGACACTAAGGGAAGATACGCAGTATTTT.

This sequence joins TRBV19 and TRBJ1-1; TRBD1 might be the D (6 bases). The CDR3 covers 13 residues. V was shortened by 6 bases and J by 8 bases, with 16 bases between the two germline ends. Germline V gene lookup returns CDR1 LNHDA and CDR2 SQIVND (reference sequence). CDR3 protein: CASRWTDGDEAFF. The CDR3, as DNA: TGTGCCAGTAGATGGACAGATGGGGACGAAGCTTTCTTT.

V and J are TRBV11-3 and TRBJ2-1; 9 bases agree with TRBD2. With V trimmed by 5 bases and J by 9 bases, 5 bases remained unmatched. The CDR3 spans 13 residues. The germline CDR1 and CDR2 sequences are SGHNT and YENEEA. CDR3 loop: CASSNSGGTEQFF. Here the CDR3 DNA reads TGTGCCAGCAGCAATAGCGGGGGAACTGAGCAGTTCTTC.